The next 14 T cell receptor beta chains were all read from a single sample in a study of shared clonotypes between healthy human individuals. Only CD45RO-negative cells positively selected for CCR7 counted as naive CD8 cells, so terminally differentiated effector memory CD45RA+ cells were excluded. Measured with immunoSEQ multiplex PCR; TCRdb has only the in-frame clones, and not every one. This repertoire shows about 2.1 million clones, approximately 92% found once; its top ten account for around 1.7%. Sequencing used naive CD8+ T cells from PBMCs. Source of these receptors: a man between 18 and 29 years old in good health. Some clones in this sample may be carry-over from other donors' samples.

The rearrangement links TRBV7-3 to TRBJ2-2; possible D gene TRBD1, 7 bases. The CDR3 is 17 amino acids. Germline CDR1 is SGHTA and CDR2 is FQGTGA. V was cut by 3 bases and J by 2 bases, with 16 bases left in between. The CDR3 nucleotides read TGTGCCAGCAGCTTGGCAGGGGGGTTTTTCAACACCGGGGAGCTGTTTTTT. As protein: CASSLAGGFFNTGELFF.

The chain carries TRBV5-6 and TRBJ2-3; weak D call: TRBD1 (5 bases). CDR1 and CDR2 (germline): SGHDT, YYEEEE. This CDR3 has 15 residues. The V end lost 4 bases, the J end lost 0 bases, and 12 bases lay between the germline ends. CDR3 amino acids: CASSHRQTSTDTQYF. As DNA, the CDR3 is TGTGCCAGCAGCCATAGACAGACAAGCACAGATACGCAGTATTTT.

This chain connects TRBV6-6 to TRBJ2-7; 8 nucleotides match TRBD2. CDR3 length: 15 residues. V dropped 4 bases and J dropped 2; count of bases not matched to a gene: 7. Germline lookup yields CDR1 MNHNY and CDR2 SVGAGI (reference sequence). The CDR3: CASSSASGLTYEQYF. In nucleotides, the CDR3 is TGTGCCAGCAGTTCGGCTAGCGGGCTTACCTACGAGCAGTACTTC.

The chain employs TRBV6-4 and TRBJ2-4; D remains ambiguous. The CDR3 runs 13 residues. Between the trimmed V and J ends, which lost 2 bases and 3 bases, there was a span of 5 bases. Germline lookup yields CDR1 MRHNA and CDR2 SNTAGT. DNA for the CDR3: TGTGCCAGCAGTGACCTAGACAAAAACATTCAGTACTTC. Translating it yields CASSDLDKNIQYF.

This chain joins TRBV4-1 and TRBJ1-5; 7 nucleotides match TRBD1. CDR3 length: 16 residues. Germline loops: CDR1 MGHRA, CDR2 YSYEKL. The junction had 6 bases not matched to a gene; V was cut back by 4 bases and J by 0 bases. The CDR3 DNA is TGCGCCAGCAGCCGGGCACAGGGGCTTAGCAATCAGCCCCAGCATTTT. As protein: CASSRAQGLSNQPQHF.

This clone has only a few counts. The genes are TRBV4-2 and TRBJ1-1; D gene unclear. The germline V gene encodes CDR1 LGHNA and CDR2 YNFKEQ. Trimming took off 0 bases at V and 3 bases at J, with 8 bases between the two ends. The CDR3 runs 14 residues. The CDR3 protein is CASSQDYIDTEAFF. The CDR3 DNA is TGTGCCAGCAGCCAAGATTATATCGACACTGAAGCTTTCTTT.

The chain recombines TRBV6-1 with TRBJ2-1; 9 nucleotides align to TRBD1. Germline-derived CDR1 and CDR2 are MNHNS and SASEGT. J was trimmed by 7 bases and V by 6 bases; bases with no gene match: 10. This CDR3 has 15 residues. This chain's CDR3 is CASRTAGQGRNEQFF. DNA of the CDR3: TGTGCCAGCAGGACGGCCGGACAGGGGAGGAATGAGCAGTTCTTC.

Concerning this clone itself: Other nucleotide sequences from this sample produce the same CDR3. CDR3 residues: CASSLGGSTDTQYF. The CDR3 DNA follows: TGTGCCAGCAGCTTGGGGGGTTCCACAGATACGCAGTATTTT. J is TRBJ2-3 and V is TRBV5-4; no clear D gene. Germline V lookup: CDR1 SGHNT, CDR2 YYREEE (reference sequence). The CDR3 has 14 amino acids. V was shortened by 0 bases and J by 2 bases, with 7 bases between the two germline ends.

The table lists this clone with a count of one. The chain has TRBV5-1 and TRBJ1-2; 8 bases are a match to TRBD1. Germline CDR1 is SGHRS and CDR2 is YFSETQ. The CDR3 runs to 14 residues. Trimming removed 4 bases from V and 4 bases from J; junction bases left unmatched: 6. The CDR3 here is CASSQGADAYGYTF. As DNA, the CDR3 is TGCGCCAGCAGCCAGGGGGCAGACGCCTATGGCTACACCTTC.

The chain uses TRBV2 and TRBJ2-7; D possibly corresponds to TRBD2 (6 bases). CDR1 is SNHLY and CDR2 is FYNNEI in the germline V gene. The CDR3 is 15 amino acids. Trimming shortened V by 5 bases and J by 3 bases, and 17 bases separated the two germline ends. DNA of the CDR3: TGTGCCAGCAGTAACGGGGGACTGAAACACTACGAGCAGTACTTC. This encodes CASSNGGLKHYEQYF.

The rearrangement links TRBV4-1 to TRBJ2-5, with D unresolved. The germline gives CDR1 MGHRA, CDR2 YSYEKL. This CDR3 is built from 16 residues. V was trimmed by 1 base and J by 5 bases, leaving 17 bases between them. The CDR3 here is CASSQGLTGPKETQYF. The CDR3 DNA is TGCGCCAGCAGCCAAGGCCTGACGGGCCCCAAGGAGACCCAGTACTTC.

This chain connects TRBV27 to TRBJ2-5; D is unresolved. Between the trimmed V and J ends, which lost 7 bases and 4 bases, there was a span of 22 bases. The CDR3 is 16 amino acids. Germline CDR1 is MNHEY and CDR2 is SMNVEV (reference sequence). The CDR3 DNA sequence: TGTGCCAGCACCCCTTTTTTAGGCCGATACCCAGAGACCCAGTACTTC. Translated, it gives CASTPFLGRYPETQYF.

The V and J genes are TRBV19 and TRBJ2-5; D not certain. The CDR3 has 14 amino acids. The ends were cut back, 5 bases at V and 0 bases at J, with 10 bases in the middle. Per the germline V gene, CDR1 is LNHDA and CDR2 is SQIVND (reference sequence). This chain's CDR3 is CASSPRRYQETQYF. The CDR3 DNA reads TGTGCCAGTAGTCCTCGGCGGTACCAAGAGACCCAGTACTTC. The whole variable domain, remainder taken from reference TRBV19 and TRBJ2-5, is DGGITQSPKYLFRKEGQNVTLSCEQNLNHDAMYWYRQDPGQGLRLIYYSQIVNDFQKGDIAEGYSVSREKKESFPLTVTSAQKNPTAFYLCASSPRRYQETQYFGPGTRLLVL.

The V and J genes are TRBV5-4 and TRBJ1-1; no reliable D call. The germline V and J ends were trimmed by 4 bases and 3 bases, with 7 bases remaining between them. The CDR3 has 12 amino acids. Looked up from germline, CDR1 is SGHNT and CDR2 is YYREEE (reference sequence). CDR3 nucleotides: TGTGCCAGCAGCATACAAGACACTGAAGCTTTCTTT. Amino acids: CASSIQDTEAFF.